These 2 T cell receptor beta chains share one sample of origin, sequenced in a study of cytomegalovirus exposure and HLA in healthy donors. The PCR ran on 60 Vbeta and 13 Jbeta primers. The repertoire was sequenced with immunoSEQ multiplex PCR; TCRdb's copy has only in-frame clones and lacks some. The sample carries about 57,000 clones, 75% to 85% recorded once. The sequenced material came from PBMCs. These receptors were taken from a young man in good health and CMV-seronegative.

The chain combines TRBV29-1 with TRBJ1-5, with a weak D call TRBD1 (5 bases). Germline CDR1 SQVTM, CDR2 ANQGSEA. This CDR3 is built from 14 residues. The V and J ends lost 4 bases and 3 bases respectively, with 13 bases between them. CDR3: CSVAVGGNNQPQHF. The CDR3 DNA follows: TGCAGCGTTGCGGTGGGGGGAAACAATCAGCCCCAGCATTTT.

The rearrangement links TRBV5-6 to TRBJ2-7; tentative D call: TRBD2 (5 bases). The germline CDR1 and CDR2 sequences are SGHDT and YYEEEE. The CDR3 is 14 amino acids. The V end lost 4 bases, the J end lost 3 bases, and 14 bases lay between the germline ends. In DNA form, the CDR3 reads TGTGCCAGCAGCCCATCGGGGATTCACTACGAGCAGTACTTC. It yields the protein CASSPSGIHYEQYF.